A single sample gave rise to the 2 T cell receptor beta chains below, sequenced in a study of T cells in Graves' hyperthyroidism and ophthalmopathy. Authors of the study amplified TCR beta CDR3 regions from RNA transcripts. During a first-round RT-PCR of the TCR CDR3, the HTBI primer set was used. MiXCR, run by TCRdb on the multiplex PCR reads, gives a single entry per CDR3 protein. Of approximately 600,000 distinct CDR3 sequences in the sample, less than 25% were seen once. The sequencing input was blood. The receptors come from a man aged 30-40 years with Graves' ophthalmopathy.

V and J are TRBV9 and TRBJ2-1, with D maybe TRBD2 (5 bases). CDR3 length: 15 residues. V lost 3 bases and J 2 bases, leaving 12 bases between the germline ends. Per germline, CDR1 SGDLS and CDR2 YYNGEE. The CDR3 nucleotides are TGTGCCAGCAGCGAGAGGACTTCCACCTACAATGAGCAGTTCTTC. It encodes CASSERTSTYNEQFF.

The CDR3 DNA follows: TGTGCCATCAGTGAGAGCGGGGCCCGGCGGGATGAGCAGTTCTTC. Its protein product is CAISESGARRDEQFF. J is TRBJ2-1 and V is TRBV10-3; 7 bases agree with TRBD2. The CDR3 is 15 residues long. With V trimmed by 2 bases and J by 8 bases, 9 bases remained unmatched. The germline V gene encodes CDR1 ENHRY and CDR2 SYGVKD.